This entry describes one T cell receptor beta chain. This specimen includes other DNA sequences encoding the same CDR3. Germline-derived CDR1 and CDR2 are SGHRS and YFSETQ. The trim removed 2 bases at V and 2 bases at J, leaving 1 base unmatched. This CDR3 comprises 14 residues. Original processing methods: From reference gene primer amplification, estimates of nucleated cell counts were derived. Measured with immunoSEQ multiplex PCR; TCRdb has only the in-frame clones, and not every one. V, J and clone size reflect that table, while D and trimming were determined from the DNA. The sample shows 80,000 to 90,000 clones, 65% to 85% of them seen only once. These data originate in a study of blood T cell repertoires in COVID-19. Study-wide context: There were acute and convalescent COVID-19 samples, and they came from the United States, Italy and Spain.

The chain has TRBV5-1 and TRBJ1-5, with TRBD1 matching over 7 bases. Sequenced: peripheral blood. This TCR was sampled from a man between 65 and 85 years old with acute or convalescent COVID-19. The CDR3, as DNA: TGCGCCAGCAGCTTAGGGGGCGGCAATCAGCCCCAGCATTTT. Protein product: CASSLGGGNQPQHF.